The 18 T cell receptor beta chains in this list originate from one sample, sequenced in a study of hypomethylating agent response in myelodysplastic syndrome. The protocol was immunoSEQ multiplex PCR, while the TCRdb copy is restricted to in-frame clones and leaves out a portion. The data hold 5,500 to 6,500 clones, with about 82% observed a single time. Here the sequenced sample was bone marrow, taken before or after starting hypomethylating agent treatment for myelodysplastic syndrome (not recorded which). All receptors come from a human donor with myelodysplastic syndrome.

In this sample, this clone turned up a few times. This chain joins TRBV6-1 and TRBJ1-6; tentatively, D is TRBD1 (5 bases). The V gene's germline CDR1 is MNHNS and CDR2 SASEGT. The length of the CDR3 is 15 residues. With 5 bases removed from V and 9 bases from J, the gap between germline ends came to 17 bases. The CDR3 nucleotides read TGTGCCAGCAGTCCCCCCGGGGCCTCTTCTTCACCCCTCCACTTT. It is translated as CASSPPGASSSPLHF.

The gene calls are TRBV19 and TRBJ1-5, with D possibly TRBD1 on 5 matching bases. Germline loops: CDR1 LNHDA, CDR2 SQIVND (reference sequence). The V and J ends lost 6 bases and 4 bases respectively, with 10 bases between them. This CDR3 is built from 13 residues. CDR3 residues: CASRKTANQPQHF. The DNA of the CDR3 is TGTGCCAGTAGGAAGACAGCTAATCAGCCCCAGCATTTT.

A few counts support this clone. The J gene is TRBJ1-1, the V gene TRBV6-1, with D possibly matching TRBD1 (5 bases). Trimming removed 3 bases at V and 8 bases at J, with 7 bases between. The CDR3 totals 11 residues. Germline CDR1 reads MNHNS; CDR2 reads SASEGT. The chain's CDR3 is CASSDGGEAFF. The DNA for the CDR3 is TGTGCCAGCAGTGATGGGGGGGAAGCTTTCTTT.

In this sample, this clone turned up once. In DNA form, the CDR3 reads TGTGCCAGCAGGGACACCGGAGGCTGGGGCTACACCTTC. Translating gives CASRDTGGWGYTF. The chain combines TRBV11-1 with TRBJ1-2, with TRBD1 as a possible D gene (5 bases). Germline CDR1 and CDR2: SGHAT and FQDESV (reference sequence). The V end lost 6 bases, the J end lost 8 bases, and 16 bases lay between the germline ends. The CDR3 extends over 13 amino acids.

V is TRBV19 and J is TRBJ2-1; possibly TRBD1 for D (5 bases). The CDR3 runs 15 residues. Germline lookup yields CDR1 LNHDA and CDR2 SQIVND (reference sequence). The germline V and J ends were trimmed by 5 bases and 1 base, with 12 bases remaining between them. This chain's CDR3 is CASSLQGSSYNEQFF. Written as DNA, the CDR3 is TGTGCCAGTAGTCTCCAGGGTAGTTCCTACAATGAGCAGTTCTTC.

V and J are TRBV28 and TRBJ2-3, with 10 bases that match TRBD2. This CDR3 comprises 16 residues. V shed 3 bases, J shed 2 bases, and the junction held 5 bases outside the gene matches. Germline V lookup: CDR1 MDHEN, CDR2 SYDVKM. The DNA for the CDR3 is TGTGCCAGCAGTTTTGTTAGCGGGAGGTCCACAGATACGCAGTATTTT. Protein sequence: CASSFVSGRSTDTQYF.

The rearrangement uses TRBV5-1 and TRBJ1-1; D is uncertain. Germline assignment: CDR1 SGHRS and CDR2 YFSETQ. This CDR3 has 11 amino acids. V shed 7 bases and J shed 3 bases, with 7 bases lying between them. CDR3 coding DNA: TGCGCCAGCGGAATAGACACTGAAGCTTTCTTT. Translation: CASGIDTEAFF.

V is TRBV29-1 and J is TRBJ2-3, with 8 bases fitting TRBD1. V trimming: 2 bases; J trimming: 3 bases; junction bases outside the gene matches: 10. This CDR3 contains 16 residues. Germline V gives CDR1 SQVTM, CDR2 ANQGSEA. The CDR3, as DNA: TGCAGCGTTGAAACGGTCCAGGGGGCGGGTACAGATACGCAGTATTTT. As protein: CSVETVQGAGTDTQYF.

This chain uses TRBV5-4 with TRBJ2-6, with D perhaps TRBD1 (5 bases). From germline, CDR1 is SGHNT and CDR2 YYREEE (reference sequence). CDR3 length: 18 residues. The V gene lost 7 bases and the J gene lost 0 bases, with 20 bases spanning the gap. CDR3 loop: CASSSWSRGSSGANVLTF. DNA of the CDR3: TGTGCCAGCTCCTCTTGGAGTAGGGGAAGCTCTGGGGCCAACGTCCTGACTTTC.

This clone was counted a single time. This rearrangement joins TRBV7-8 to TRBJ1-1; D is uncertain. Germline values: CDR1 SGHVS, CDR2 FQNEAQ. The CDR3 runs 13 residues. The V gene lost 5 bases and the J gene lost 3 bases, with 10 bases spanning the gap. This chain's CDR3 is CASSATVYTEAFF. The CDR3 nucleotides are TGTGCCAGCAGCGCCACAGTCTACACTGAAGCTTTCTTT.

The chain joins TRBV28 to TRBJ1-5; D is unclear. The CDR3 is 11 amino acids. Germline V gene data show CDR1 as MDHEN and CDR2 as SYDVKM. The V and J ends lost 1 base and 7 bases respectively, with 2 bases between them. CDR3 residues: CASSLSQPQHF. The CDR3 bases are TGTGCCAGCAGTTTATCCCAGCCCCAGCATTTT. Drawing the rest from reference TRBV28 and TRBJ1-5, the complete variable domain is DVKVTQSSRYLVKRTGEKVFLECVQDMDHENMFWYRQDPGLGLRLIYFSYDVKMKEKGDIPEGYSVSREKKERFSLILESASTNQTSMYLCASSLSQPQHFGDGTRLSIL.

This clone was found a few times. The chain is built from TRBV27 and TRBJ2-3; the D gene is possibly TRBD2 (7 bases). The germline CDR1 and CDR2 sequences are MNHEY and SMNVEV (reference sequence). Trimming removed 8 bases from V and 3 bases from J, with 21 bases in between. The length of the CDR3 is 16 residues. CDR3 region: CASGIKEGGATDTQYF. The CDR3 region has the DNA TGTGCCAGCGGGATCAAAGAGGGGGGGGCAACAGATACGCAGTATTTT.

For the CDR3, the DNA is TGTGCCGCAAGACAGGGGGAACAAGGTTCACCCCTCCACTTT. Translated: CAARQGEQGSPLHF. The gene calls are TRBV10-3 and TRBJ1-6; 9 nucleotides align to TRBD1. J gave up 9 bases and V 11 bases, and 11 bases lay outside the gene matches. Germline CDR1 reads ENHRY; CDR2 reads SYGVKD. The CDR3 sequence is 14 residues long.

The rearrangement links TRBV7-3 to TRBJ2-5, with a tentative D call TRBD1 (5 bases). The CDR3 spans 13 residues. V gave up 3 bases and J gave up 12 bases, with 17 bases separating them. Germline V gene data show CDR1 as SGHTA and CDR2 as FQGTGA. CDR3 bases: TGTGCCAGCAGCTTGGAAATTAGGGGCCCTAAGTACTTC. Encoded protein: CASSLEIRGPKYF.

V is TRBV27 and J is TRBJ2-7, with TRBD1 as a possible D gene (6 bases). Germline V gene data show CDR1 as MNHEY and CDR2 as SMNVEV (reference sequence). The CDR3 spans 15 residues. Trimming pared 6 bases from V and 2 bases from J, leaving 17 bases between. Here the CDR3 DNA reads TGTGCCAGCAGCTACGGACAGAGGGGTACCTACGAGCAGTACTTC. This sequence encodes CASSYGQRGTYEQYF.

The chain links TRBV28 to TRBJ2-1, with a possible D match to TRBD2 (6 bases). CDR3 length: 16 residues. V lost 7 bases and J 6 bases, leaving 22 bases between the germline ends. Germline V gives CDR1 MDHEN, CDR2 SYDVKM. The DNA of the CDR3 is TGTGCCAGCACCCGATTTGCGGCTAGCGTAACCAATGAGCAGTTCTTC. It translates to CASTRFAASVTNEQFF.

V gene TRBV19 combines with J gene TRBJ2-1; TRBD1 matches 7 bases. With 7 bases clipped from V and 6 bases from J, the junction kept 15 bases outside the gene matches. This CDR3 is built from 16 residues. Germline assignment: CDR1 LNHDA and CDR2 SQIVND (reference sequence). Here the CDR3 reads CASTLGQVIIGNEQFF. For the CDR3, the DNA is TGTGCCAGTACTCTCGGACAGGTCATTATCGGCAATGAGCAGTTCTTC.

This clone was recorded only once. The chain recombines TRBV6-6 with TRBJ1-4; tentative D call: TRBD1 (5 bases). The V gene's germline CDR1 is MNHNY and CDR2 SVGAGI (reference sequence). Trimming left V 3 bases short and J 8 bases short, with 13 bases between. The CDR3 is 14 residues long. The CDR3 spells CASSYDSFGEKLFF. In DNA, the CDR3 is TGTGCCAGCAGTTATGACAGTTTTGGAGAAAAACTGTTTTTT.